The next 7 T cell receptor beta chains were all read from a single sample in a study of regulatory T cells in long-lasting Graves disease. Time point: newly diagnosed GD, antithyroid drugs for less than 3 months. PBMCs provided the RNA from which the TCR library was made. CDR3-region Arm-PCR and iRepertoire HTBI primers produced the TCR beta libraries. From the multiplex PCR reads, TCRdb called clonotypes with MiXCR, one entry per CDR3 protein. Seen here are 520,000 or so distinct CDR3 sequences, about 12% observed once, and the top ten hold around 10%. The sample also formed part of further work on T cells in Graves' hyperthyroidism and ophthalmopathy.

The input for sequencing was peripheral blood mononuclear cells (PBMCs), taken at new diagnosis, from a patient treated with antithyroid drugs. The source of these receptors is a woman aged 25 to 39 with Graves disease.

In its sample, this clonotype was seen many times. The chain couples TRBV24-1 to TRBJ1-2; D ambiguous. V shed 9 bases and J shed 2 bases, with 12 bases lying between them. The CDR3 totals 13 residues. Germline lookup yields CDR1 KGHDR and CDR2 SFDVKD. DNA for the CDR3: TGTGCCACCCGCGGCGGACCAAACTATGGCTACACCTTC. It specifies CATRGGPNYGYTF.

There are many counts of this clonotype. The gene calls are TRBV11-3 and TRBJ2-5; 9 bases agree with TRBD1. The V gene's germline CDR1 is SGHNT and CDR2 YENEEA. This CDR3 spans 15 amino acids. J lost 4 bases, V lost 1 base, and 4 bases had no gene match. The CDR3 DNA follows: TGTGCCAGCAGCTTAGGGGGACAGGGAGGAGAGACCCAGTACTTC. Its translation: CASSLGGQGGETQYF.

This clonotype has at least ten counts. The genes are TRBV28 and TRBJ1-5, with 9 bases that match TRBD1. The length of the CDR3 is 17 residues. The trim removed 5 bases at V and 2 bases at J, leaving 10 bases unmatched. In germline, CDR1 is MDHEN, CDR2 SYDVKM. CDR3 nucleotide sequence: TGTGCCAGCAGTGCACTCCGGGACAGGGTGCGCAATCAGCCCCAGCATTTT. The encoded protein is CASSALRDRVRNQPQHF.

There are a few counts of this clonotype. The rearrangement uses TRBV7-9 and TRBJ1-1; D is ambiguous. The V end was cut by 3 bases, the J end by 8 bases, with 10 bases between. CDR3 length equals 12 residues. CDR1 is SEHNR and CDR2 is FQNEAQ in the germline V gene (reference sequence). The CDR3 reads CASSLGSREAFF. In nucleotides, the CDR3 is TGTGCCAGCAGCTTGGGCAGTAGGGAAGCTTTCTTT.

In its sample, this clonotype was seen many times. V gene TRBV11-2 combines with J gene TRBJ2-3; D remains ambiguous. Germline loops: CDR1 SGHAT, CDR2 FQNNGV. V was trimmed by 2 bases and J by 4 bases, leaving 10 bases between them. CDR3 size: 14 residues. CDR3 in DNA: TGTGCCAGCAGCTTATATTCTGTCGCAGATACGCAGTATTTT. This encodes CASSLYSVADTQYF.

This clonotype was detected only a few times. The chain employs TRBV24-1 and TRBJ2-3; TRBD2 agrees at 10 bases. In germline, CDR1 is KGHDR, CDR2 SFDVKD. This CDR3 has 20 residues. The J segment lost 2 bases and the V segment lost 7 bases, leaving 20 bases of the junction unmatched. CDR3 protein: CATSGPGTETSGRSTDTQYF. CDR3 DNA: TGTGCCACCAGCGGCCCCGGGACGGAGACTAGCGGGCGATCCACAGATACGCAGTATTTT.

The sample holds many counts of this clonotype. The gene calls are TRBV9 and TRBJ2-5; a weak D match, TRBD2 (6 bases). Germline-derived CDR1 and CDR2 are SGDLS and YYNGEE. Between the trimmed V and J ends, which lost 3 bases and 3 bases, there was a span of 18 bases. The CDR3 contains 16 residues. The CDR3 sequence: CASSAGGTRFEETQYF. As DNA, the CDR3 is TGTGCCAGCAGCGCCGGCGGGACCCGCTTTGAAGAGACCCAGTACTTC.